The 12 T cell receptor beta chains below come from one sample, sequenced in a study of T cell responses to AZD1222 COVID-19 vaccine. TCRdb's copy holds only in-frame clones and misses some; the assay was immunoSEQ multiplex PCR. The table has 200,000 or so clones, 85% to 95% seen once. The sample in question was peripheral blood, obtained on day 0 of AZD1222 vaccination. The source of these receptors is an adult in good health.

The chain couples TRBV27 to TRBJ2-2; 14 bases agree with TRBD2. Per germline, CDR1 MNHEY and CDR2 SMNVEV (reference sequence). The CDR3 length is 16 residues. Unmatched junction bases numbered 4, after V lost 4 bases and J lost 6 bases. As DNA, the CDR3 is TGTGCCAGCAGTTCCGGGACTAGCGGGGGCTCCGGGGAGCTGTTTTTT. Protein: CASSSGTSGGSGELFF.

The chain is built from TRBV5-1 and TRBJ2-7; unclear D gene. V was trimmed by 4 bases and J by 9 bases, leaving 23 bases between them. Germline CDR1 SGHRS, CDR2 YFSETQ. The CDR3 contains 15 residues. The CDR3 DNA reads as TGCGCCAGCAGCCCGGACGGCCGCGCCGGGTATGTGCAGTACTTC. This codes for CASSPDGRAGYVQYF.

This clone was detected a few times. The chain joins TRBV18 to TRBJ1-2; 9 nucleotides align to TRBD1. The CDR3 is 13 amino acids. V shed 6 bases and J 6 bases; nucleotides not matched to a gene: 5. CDR1 is KGHSH, CDR2 LQKENI, per germline. The CDR3 loop is CASSPDRGHGYTF. Written as DNA, the CDR3 is TGTGCCAGCTCTCCGGACAGGGGCCATGGCTACACCTTC.

The chain uses TRBV6-5 and TRBJ2-5; D uncertain. The CDR3 contains 12 residues. V gave up 5 bases and J gave up 1 base, with 5 bases separating them. Germline CDR1 and CDR2: MNHEY and SVGAGI. The CDR3 DNA reads as TGTGCCAGCAGTAGAGGCCAAGAGACCCAGTACTTC. The encoded protein is CASSRGQETQYF.

J is TRBJ2-1 and V is TRBV5-1; 8 nucleotides line up with TRBD2. Germline V lookup: CDR1 SGHRS, CDR2 YFSETQ. Trimming took 4 bases from V and 7 from J; bases not matched to a gene: 7. The CDR3 spans 14 residues. The CDR3 DNA sequence: TGCGCCAGCAGCCCCGGGACTAGAGAAAATGAGCAGTTCTTC. Its protein is CASSPGTRENEQFF.

The genes are TRBV28 and TRBJ2-7; a possible D gene is TRBD2 (5 bases). CDR3 length equals 13 residues. CDR1 and CDR2 from the germline V gene are MDHEN and SYDVKM. The V end lost 6 bases, the J end lost 0 bases, and 9 bases lay between the germline ends. The CDR3 sequence: CASSHTSSYEQYV. The CDR3 nucleotides are TGTGCCAGCAGCCACACTAGCTCCTACGAGCAGTACGTC.

The chain links TRBV4-3 to TRBJ1-2, with 9 bases lining up with TRBD1. This CDR3 is 17 amino acids long. In germline, CDR1 is LGHNA, CDR2 YSLEER. After removal of 5 bases from V and 0 bases from J, the junction contained 10 bases not matched to a gene. DNA of the CDR3: TGCGCCAGCAGCGACGCGAACAGGGGGCCCCCTAACTATGGCTACACCTTC. Translated: CASSDANRGPPNYGYTF.

This clone showed up just a few times. This chain links TRBV6-5 with TRBJ1-5; 11 bases agree with TRBD1. The CDR3 sequence is 15 residues long. Germline values: CDR1 MNHEY, CDR2 SVGAGI. Trimming removed 6 bases from V and 2 bases from J; junction bases left unmatched: 3. DNA for the CDR3: TGTGCCAGCAGAGGGACAGGGGGTGGCAATCAGCCCCAGCATTTT. Translating it yields CASRGTGGGNQPQHF.

The rearrangement joins TRBV7-9 to TRBJ1-1; no firm D call. CDR3 length: 12 amino acids. The V gene lost 4 bases and the J gene lost 3 bases, with 6 bases spanning the gap. The germline V gene has CDR1 SEHNR and CDR2 FQNEAQ (reference sequence). Here the CDR3 reads CASSYRDTEAFF. CDR3 nucleotide sequence: TGTGCCAGCAGCTACCGGGACACTGAAGCTTTCTTT.

The rearrangement uses TRBV6-5 and TRBJ1-1; 7 bases agree with TRBD1. Trimming took 2 bases from V and 1 from J; bases not matched to a gene: 1. Germline lookup yields CDR1 MNHEY and CDR2 SVGAGI. The length of the CDR3 is 14 residues. CDR3 DNA sequence: TGTGCCAGCAGTTACCGACAGGGGAACACTGAAGCTTTCTTT. Encoded protein: CASSYRQGNTEAFF.

V gene TRBV20-1 combines with J gene TRBJ1-2, with D unclear. CDR1 is DFQATT and CDR2 is SNEGSKA in the germline V gene (reference sequence). The CDR3 is 15 amino acids. Trimming took off 3 bases at V and 1 base at J, with 15 bases between the two ends. The CDR3 loop is CSASRGVFFNYGYTF. The CDR3, as DNA: TGCAGTGCTAGTCGCGGAGTGTTCTTTAACTATGGCTACACCTTC.

The chain uses TRBV18 and TRBJ1-5, with D tentatively TRBD1 (6 bases). CDR3 length: 17 residues. Trimming took off 3 bases at V and 2 bases at J, with 17 bases between the two ends. Germline V gene sequence: CDR1 KGHSH, CDR2 LQKENI. Here the CDR3 reads CASSPLQGIGGNQPQHF. The DNA of the CDR3 is TGTGCCAGCTCACCGTTACAGGGAATAGGGGGCAATCAGCCCCAGCATTTT.